Below, 4 T cell receptor beta chains from the same sample are listed, as sequenced in a study of CD8+ T cells in alopecia areata. cDNA reverse transcribed from extracted RNA served as the sequencing template. Clones were read by immunoSEQ multiplex PCR, and TCRdb kept only the in-frame ones, dropping some. The sample lists 65,000 to 95,000 clones, roughly 51% occurring once. The specimen was NKG2D-high CD8+ T cells sorted from blood. The receptor source for this set is a human donor with alopecia areata.

The table lists this clone with a few counts. The genes are TRBV19 and TRBJ2-2; D gene ambiguous. CDR1 LNHDA and CDR2 SQIVND come from the germline V gene (reference sequence). The CDR3 spans 13 residues. V dropped 6 bases and J dropped 2 bases, with 7 bases sitting between them. CDR3 protein: CASSGPNTGELFF. CDR3 DNA sequence: TGTGCCAGTAGCGGGCCCAACACCGGGGAGCTGTTTTTT.

V gene TRBV28 combines with J gene TRBJ2-1; the D gene is possibly TRBD1 (6 bases). The length of the CDR3 is 14 residues. The germline CDR1 and CDR2 sequences are MDHEN and SYDVKM. With 5 bases removed from V and 5 bases from J, the gap between germline ends came to 13 bases. The CDR3 DNA follows: TGTGCCAGCAGTGAGGACAGCACCGACAATGAGCAGTTCTTC. As protein: CASSEDSTDNEQFF.

V usage is TRBV29-1 and J usage is TRBJ2-7; a weak D match, TRBD2 (5 bases). The CDR3 spans 13 residues. V was trimmed by 3 bases and J by 2 bases, leaving 11 bases between them. Germline values: CDR1 SQVTM, CDR2 ANQGSEA. The CDR3 reads CSVESLGTYEQYF. The CDR3 region has the DNA TGCAGCGTTGAGAGTCTCGGGACCTACGAGCAGTACTTC.

The DNA for the CDR3 is TGTGCCAGCAGTCCACAGGGGGCGTTCGGGGCCAACGTCCTGACTTTC. Its protein product is CASSPQGAFGANVLTF. The chain recombines TRBV28 with TRBJ2-6; the match to TRBD1 covers 9 bases. The germline V gene encodes CDR1 MDHEN and CDR2 SYDVKM. V lost 5 bases to trimming and J lost 4 bases; unmatched junction nucleotides: 6. The CDR3 runs to 16 residues.